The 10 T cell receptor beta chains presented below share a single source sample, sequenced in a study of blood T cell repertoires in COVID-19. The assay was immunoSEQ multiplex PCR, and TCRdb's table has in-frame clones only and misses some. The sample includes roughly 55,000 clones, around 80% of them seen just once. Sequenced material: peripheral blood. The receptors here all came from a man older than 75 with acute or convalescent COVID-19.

CDR3 in amino acids: CANPARASGPPNTGELFF. In DNA, the CDR3 is TGCGCCAATCCTGCAAGGGCTAGCGGGCCACCGAACACCGGGGAGCTGTTTTTT. The chain joins TRBV10-1 to TRBJ2-2; 8 nucleotides agree with TRBD2. CDR3 length equals 18 residues. Germline CDR1 WNHNN, CDR2 SYGVQD (reference sequence). The V gene end was trimmed by 10 bases and the J gene end by 0 bases; junction bases not matched to a gene: 16.

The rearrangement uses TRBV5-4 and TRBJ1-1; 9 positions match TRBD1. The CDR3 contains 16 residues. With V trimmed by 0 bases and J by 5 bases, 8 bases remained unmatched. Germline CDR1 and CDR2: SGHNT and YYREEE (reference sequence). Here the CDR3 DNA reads TGTGCCAGCAGCTTGGGAAGTCGGACAGGGGATACTGAAGCTTTCTTT. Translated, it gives CASSLGSRTGDTEAFF. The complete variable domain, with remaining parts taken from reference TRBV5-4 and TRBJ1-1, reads ETGVTQSPTHLIKTRGQQVTLRCSSQSGHNTVSWYQQALGQGPQFIFQYYREEENGRGNFPPRFSGLQFPNYSSELNVNALELDDSALYLCASSLGSRTGDTEAFFGQGTRLTVV.

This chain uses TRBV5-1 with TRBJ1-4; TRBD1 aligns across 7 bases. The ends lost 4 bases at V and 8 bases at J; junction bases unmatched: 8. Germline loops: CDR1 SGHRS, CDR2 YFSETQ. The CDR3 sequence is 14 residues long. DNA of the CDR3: TGCGCCAGCAGCCTTCAGGGGGATGGCGAAAAACTGTTTTTT. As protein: CASSLQGDGEKLFF.

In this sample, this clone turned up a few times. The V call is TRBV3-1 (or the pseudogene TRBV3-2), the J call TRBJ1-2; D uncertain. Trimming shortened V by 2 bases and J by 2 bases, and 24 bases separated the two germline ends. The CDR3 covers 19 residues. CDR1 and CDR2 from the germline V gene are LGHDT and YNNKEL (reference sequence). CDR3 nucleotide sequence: TGTGCCAGCAGCCAAAACATCTGGGCCCGCGAGGGAAGGAACTATGGCTACACCTTC. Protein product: CASSQNIWAREGRNYGYTF.

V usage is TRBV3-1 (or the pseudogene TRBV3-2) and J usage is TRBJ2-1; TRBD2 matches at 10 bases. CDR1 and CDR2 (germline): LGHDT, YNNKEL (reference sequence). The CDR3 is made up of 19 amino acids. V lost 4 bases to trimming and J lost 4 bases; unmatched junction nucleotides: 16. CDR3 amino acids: CASSPGLAETLNPYNEQFF. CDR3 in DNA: TGTGCCAGCAGCCCAGGACTAGCGGAAACCCTGAACCCATACAATGAGCAGTTCTTC.

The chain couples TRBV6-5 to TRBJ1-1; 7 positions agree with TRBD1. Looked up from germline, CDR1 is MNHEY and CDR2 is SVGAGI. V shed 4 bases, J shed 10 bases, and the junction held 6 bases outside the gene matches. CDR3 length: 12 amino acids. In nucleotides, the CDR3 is TGTGCCAGCAGTTCTGCTACAGGGGTAGCTTTCTTT. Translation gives CASSSATGVAFF.

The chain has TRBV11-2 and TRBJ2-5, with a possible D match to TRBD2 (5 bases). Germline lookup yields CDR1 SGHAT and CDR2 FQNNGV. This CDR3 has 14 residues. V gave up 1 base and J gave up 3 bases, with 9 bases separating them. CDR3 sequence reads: CASSLGGEKETQYF. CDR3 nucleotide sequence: TGTGCCAGCAGCTTAGGGGGAGAAAAAGAGACCCAGTACTTC.

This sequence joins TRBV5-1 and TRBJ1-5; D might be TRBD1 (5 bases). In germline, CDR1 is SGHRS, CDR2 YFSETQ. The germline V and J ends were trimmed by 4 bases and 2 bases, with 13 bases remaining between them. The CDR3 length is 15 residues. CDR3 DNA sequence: TGCGCCAGCAGCCCGTCGATAGGGGGCAATCAGCCCCAGCATTTT. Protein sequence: CASSPSIGGNQPQHF. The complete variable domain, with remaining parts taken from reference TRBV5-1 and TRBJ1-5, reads KAGVTQTPRYLIKTRGQQVTLSCSPISGHRSVSWYQQTPGQGLQFLFEYFSETQRNKGNFPGRFSGRQFSNSRSEMNVSTLELGDSALYLCASSPSIGGNQPQHFGDGTRLSIL.

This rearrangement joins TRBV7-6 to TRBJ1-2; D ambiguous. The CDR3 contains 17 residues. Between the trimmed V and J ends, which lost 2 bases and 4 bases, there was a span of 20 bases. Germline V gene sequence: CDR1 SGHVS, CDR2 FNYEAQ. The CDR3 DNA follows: TGTGCCAGCAGCTTAAGTTCCGCCGAGAGGGAGATCTATGGCTACACCTTC. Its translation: CASSLSSAEREIYGYTF.

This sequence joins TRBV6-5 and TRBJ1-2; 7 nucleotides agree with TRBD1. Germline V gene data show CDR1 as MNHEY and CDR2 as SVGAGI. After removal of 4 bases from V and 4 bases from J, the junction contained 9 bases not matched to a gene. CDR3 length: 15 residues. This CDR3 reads CASSFSGTATYGYTF. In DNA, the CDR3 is TGTGCCAGCAGTTTCTCCGGGACAGCGACCTATGGCTACACCTTC.